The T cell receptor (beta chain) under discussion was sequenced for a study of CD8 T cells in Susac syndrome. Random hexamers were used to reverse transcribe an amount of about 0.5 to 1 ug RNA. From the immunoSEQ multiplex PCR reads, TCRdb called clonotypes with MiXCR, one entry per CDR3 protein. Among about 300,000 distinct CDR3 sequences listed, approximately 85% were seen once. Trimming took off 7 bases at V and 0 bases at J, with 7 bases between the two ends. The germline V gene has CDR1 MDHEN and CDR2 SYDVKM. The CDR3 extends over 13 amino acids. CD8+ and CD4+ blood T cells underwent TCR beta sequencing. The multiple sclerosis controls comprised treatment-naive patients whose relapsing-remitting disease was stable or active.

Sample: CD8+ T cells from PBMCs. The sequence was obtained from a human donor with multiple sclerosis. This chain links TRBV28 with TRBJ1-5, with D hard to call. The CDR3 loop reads CASKRISNQPQHF. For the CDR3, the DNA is TGTGCCAGCAAGCGAATTAGCAATCAGCCCCAGCATTTT.